The following is a T cell receptor (beta chain) sequence with its context. Its antigen is still unknown. An equimolar mix of two oligonucleotides served as the beta constant-region primer for TRBC1 and TRBC2. An oligonucleotide with the SP2 primer and a 12-nucleotide UMI was ligated to the cDNA 3' end. Ligated cDNA was amplified by four rounds of PCR with nested alpha and beta constant-region primers and SP2. From the UMI-ligation and nested PCR reads, TCRdb called clonotypes with MiXCR, one entry per CDR3 protein. The table has 130,000 to 150,000 distinct CDR3 sequences, about a sixth seen once. This record comes from a study of naive and memory T cell subsets. Findings of the study overall: Possibly reflecting memory cells re-expressing CD45RA, a few larger clonotypes occurred in naive repertoires, especially CD8. The power law exponent of TCR abundance differed between naive and memory cells.

The sequence came from a human donor in good health. The sample consisted of naive CD4+ T cells from blood.

CDR3 amino acids: CASSRLGDLGGLLYF. The CDR3 DNA reads TGCGCCAGCAGCCGACTAGGGGATCTGGGCGGCCTTCTGTACTTC. The J gene is TRBJ2-7, the V gene TRBV4-1; D is perhaps TRBD2 (6 bases). Germline loops: CDR1 MGHRA, CDR2 YSYEKL. The CDR3 length is 15 residues. The V end lost 4 bases, the J end lost 12 bases, and 25 bases lay between the germline ends.